This TCR beta chain was recovered during a study of read filtering for tumor transcriptome and immune sequencing. Study-level findings and limits: Dropping single-read clonotypes raised IR-seq and RNA-seq shared-clonotype correlation.

The library was built from around 380 ng RNA with molecular barcoded adaptors for alpha/delta and beta/gamma chains. TCRdb re-analysed the reads in MiXCR, keeping a single row per CDR3 protein. In the table there are 35,000 to 40,000 distinct CDR3 sequences, approximately 14% of which are singletons. Remarks on this clonotype: Antigen specificity is unknown. A clone one base away is much larger, so this may be a read error.

Germline CDR1 and CDR2: DFQATT and SNEGSKA (reference sequence). The CDR3 consists of 14 residues. The gene calls are TRBV20-1 and TRBJ2-5; 10 nucleotides agree with TRBD1. The TCR was taken from a donor at least 40 years old with multiple myeloma. The sample taken for sequencing was a population of CD138-negative cells sorted from bone marrow. The CDR3 bases are TGCAGTGCTGGCAAGACAGGGGGCTATGAGACCCCGTACTTC. Translation gives CSAGKTGGYETPYF.